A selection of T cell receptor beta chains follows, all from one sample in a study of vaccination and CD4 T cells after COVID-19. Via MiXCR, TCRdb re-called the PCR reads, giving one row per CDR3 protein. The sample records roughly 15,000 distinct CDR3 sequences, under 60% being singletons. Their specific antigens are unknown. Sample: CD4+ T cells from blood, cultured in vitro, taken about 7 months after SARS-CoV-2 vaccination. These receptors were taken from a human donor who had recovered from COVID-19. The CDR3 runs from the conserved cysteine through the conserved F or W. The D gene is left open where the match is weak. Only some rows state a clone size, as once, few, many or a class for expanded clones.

cdr3_aa: CASSYGGSDRSNQPQHF; cdr3_nt: TGTGCCAGCAGTTACGGGGGTTCCGACAGATCCAATCAGCCCCAGCATTTT; j_call: TRBJ1-5; clone_size: few; d_call: -; v_call: TRBV6-5
cdr3_aa: CASSTGVGRTDTQYF; cdr3_nt: TGTGCCAGCAGTACAGGGGTCGGAAGAACAGATACGCAGTATTTT; j_call: TRBJ2-3; clone_size: few; d_call: TRBD1; v_call: TRBV6-1
cdr3_aa: CASSYSPPRRGLAGGDYEQYF; cdr3_nt: TGTGCCAGCAGTTACTCGCCTCCCCGTAGGGGCTTAGCGGGAGGGGACTACGAGCAGTACTTC; j_call: TRBJ2-7; clone_size: few; d_call: TRBD2; v_call: TRBV6-5
cdr3_aa: CASSYAGLGGDYGYTF; cdr3_nt: TGTGCCAGCAGTTACGCGGGGTTGGGGGGCGACTATGGCTACACCTTC; j_call: TRBJ1-2; clone_size: few; d_call: -; v_call: TRBV6-5
cdr3_aa: CSTIAGFYNEQFF; cdr3_nt: TGCAGTACGATAGCGGGCTTCTACAATGAGCAGTTCTTC; j_call: TRBJ2-1; clone_size: -; d_call: TRBD2; v_call: TRBV20-1
cdr3_aa: CASSLAADTQYF; cdr3_nt: TGTGCCAGCAGCTTAGCCGCAGATACGCAGTATTTT; j_call: TRBJ2-3; clone_size: -; d_call: -; v_call: TRBV7-2
cdr3_aa: CSARPRTGNTEAFF; cdr3_nt: TGCAGTGCTAGGCCAAGGACGGGGAACACTGAAGCTTTCTTT; j_call: TRBJ1-1; clone_size: -; d_call: -; v_call: TRBV20-1
cdr3_aa: CASSTRDRLYGYTF; cdr3_nt: TGTGCCAGTAGTACGAGGGACAGGCTCTATGGCTACACCTTC; j_call: TRBJ1-2; clone_size: -; d_call: TRBD1; v_call: TRBV19
cdr3_aa: CSAGFPGEDYARF; cdr3_nt: TGCAGTGCTGGCTTCCCCGGGGAAGACTACGCACGGTTT; j_call: TRBJ1-1; clone_size: -; d_call: -; v_call: TRBV20-1
cdr3_aa: CSVTSGDYSTDTQYF; cdr3_nt: TGCAGTGTGACTAGCGGAGATTATAGCACAGATACGCAGTATTTT; j_call: TRBJ2-3; clone_size: -; d_call: TRBD2; v_call: TRBV20-1
cdr3_aa: CASSLYMDSAYGYTF; cdr3_nt: TGTGCCAGCAGCTTATATATGGACTCTGCCTATGGCTACACCTTC; j_call: TRBJ1-2; clone_size: -; d_call: -; v_call: TRBV7-3
cdr3_aa: CAGGTGAFRNQPQHF; cdr3_nt: TGTGCCGGCGGGACAGGGGCATTTCGCAATCAGCCCCAGCATTTT; j_call: TRBJ1-5; clone_size: -; d_call: TRBD1; v_call: TRBV6-1
cdr3_aa: CASSFTSGGRDTQYF; cdr3_nt: TGCGCCAGCAGCTTTACTAGCGGGGGCCGGGATACGCAGTATTTT; j_call: TRBJ2-3; clone_size: -; d_call: TRBD2; v_call: TRBV5-1
cdr3_aa: CSARLGLRNSPLHF; cdr3_nt: TGCAGTGCTAGGCTCGGGCTGAGGAATTCACCCCTCCACTTT; j_call: TRBJ1-6; clone_size: few; d_call: -; v_call: TRBV20-1
cdr3_aa: CASSQGRTGGFADTQYF; cdr3_nt: TGTGCCAGCAGCCAAGGAAGGACAGGGGGGTTCGCAGATACGCAGTATTTT; j_call: TRBJ2-3; clone_size: -; d_call: TRBD1; v_call: TRBV4-2
cdr3_aa: CASSEDSTASPLHF; cdr3_nt: TGTGCCAGCAGTGAGGACAGTACGGCTTCACCCCTCCACTTT; j_call: TRBJ1-6; clone_size: -; d_call: -; v_call: TRBV25-1
cdr3_aa: CASSSGTSADTQYF; cdr3_nt: TGTGCTAGCAGCTCTGGGACTAGCGCTGATACGCAGTATTTT; j_call: TRBJ2-3; clone_size: -; d_call: TRBD2; v_call: TRBV7-7
cdr3_aa: CAWSDGLNTEAFF; cdr3_nt: TGTGCCTGGAGCGACGGGCTGAACACTGAAGCTTTCTTT; j_call: TRBJ1-1; clone_size: -; d_call: -; v_call: TRBV30
cdr3_aa: CASTGALSYNEQFF; cdr3_nt: TGTGCCAGCACAGGGGCCCTCTCCTACAATGAGCAGTTCTTC; j_call: TRBJ2-1; clone_size: few; d_call: -; v_call: TRBV6-1
cdr3_aa: CSGTSGEKNIQYF; cdr3_nt: TGCAGTGGAACTAGCGGGGAAAAAAACATTCAGTACTTC; j_call: TRBJ2-4; clone_size: -; d_call: TRBD2; v_call: TRBV20-1
cdr3_aa: CSATVGGGNQPQHF; cdr3_nt: TGCAGTGCTACCGTTGGGGGCGGCAATCAGCCCCAGCATTTT; j_call: TRBJ1-5; clone_size: few; d_call: -; v_call: TRBV20-1
cdr3_aa: CSATRTGGTNYGYTF; cdr3_nt: TGCAGTGCCACTAGGACAGGGGGGACTAACTATGGCTACACCTTC; j_call: TRBJ1-2; clone_size: few; d_call: TRBD1; v_call: TRBV20-1
cdr3_aa: CASSLDLGDTEAFF; cdr3_nt: TGTGCCAGCAGCTTAGATTTGGGGGACACTGAAGCTTTCTTT; j_call: TRBJ1-1; clone_size: -; d_call: -; v_call: TRBV7-3
cdr3_aa: CASSGRMGGWTDTQYF; cdr3_nt: TGTGCCAGCAGTGGGCGGATGGGGGGGTGGACAGATACGCAGTATTTT; j_call: TRBJ2-3; clone_size: -; d_call: TRBD2; v_call: TRBV6-1
cdr3_aa: CASSPTGNTEAFF; cdr3_nt: TGTGCCAGCAGCCCCACGGGGAACACTGAAGCTTTCTTT; j_call: TRBJ1-1; clone_size: few; d_call: -; v_call: TRBV2
cdr3_aa: CASSFSPQETQYF; cdr3_nt: TGTGCCAGCAGCTTTAGCCCTCAAGAGACCCAGTACTTC; j_call: TRBJ2-5; clone_size: medium-sized; d_call: -; v_call: TRBV11-2
cdr3_aa: CASSRDSTDTQYF; cdr3_nt: TGTGCCAGCAGCCGGGACTCCACAGATACGCAGTATTTT; j_call: TRBJ2-3; clone_size: -; d_call: -; v_call: TRBV6-1
cdr3_aa: CASSLGWDGYGYTF; cdr3_nt: TGCGCCAGCAGCTTAGGGTGGGATGGCTATGGCTACACCTTC; j_call: TRBJ1-2; clone_size: once; d_call: -; v_call: TRBV5-1
cdr3_aa: CASSSPHREPQHF; cdr3_nt: TGTGCCAGCAGTTCACCCCACCGTGAGCCCCAGCATTTT; j_call: TRBJ1-5; clone_size: -; d_call: -; v_call: TRBV28
cdr3_aa: CASSLVLRGQYGYTF; cdr3_nt: TGTGCCAGCAGCTTAGTCTTGCGTGGCCAATATGGCTACACCTTC; j_call: TRBJ1-2; clone_size: -; d_call: -; v_call: TRBV7-9
cdr3_aa: CASRYRDREYQPQHF; cdr3_nt: TGTGCCAGCAGGTACCGGGACAGGGAGTATCAGCCCCAGCATTTT; j_call: TRBJ1-5; clone_size: -; d_call: TRBD1; v_call: TRBV28
cdr3_aa: CASSPRQGANTEAFF; cdr3_nt: TGTGCCAGCAGTCCCCGACAGGGGGCGAACACTGAAGCTTTCTTT; j_call: TRBJ1-1; clone_size: medium-sized; d_call: TRBD1; v_call: TRBV27
cdr3_aa: CSATPGSYMNTEAFF; cdr3_nt: TGCAGTGCCACTCCAGGGTCTTACATGAACACTGAAGCTTTCTTT; j_call: TRBJ1-1; clone_size: few; d_call: -; v_call: TRBV20-1
cdr3_aa: CASSMKDSEAFF; cdr3_nt: TGTGCCAGCAGCATGAAAGACAGTGAAGCTTTCTTT; j_call: TRBJ1-1; clone_size: -; d_call: -; v_call: TRBV21-1
cdr3_aa: CASPGRDGAPTDTQYF; cdr3_nt: TGTGCCAGCCCCGGGCGCGACGGGGCCCCCACAGATACGCAGTATTTT; j_call: TRBJ2-3; clone_size: -; d_call: -; v_call: TRBV7-9
cdr3_aa: CSVVRWTGWGETQYF; cdr3_nt: TGCAGCGTTGTCCGTTGGACAGGCTGGGGGGAGACCCAGTACTTC; j_call: TRBJ2-5; clone_size: few; d_call: TRBD1; v_call: TRBV29-1
cdr3_aa: CASRTGQDYEQYF; cdr3_nt: TGCGCCAGCCGGACAGGCCAAGACTACGAGCAGTACTTC; j_call: TRBJ2-7; clone_size: once; d_call: TRBD1; v_call: TRBV10-2
cdr3_aa: CSVEGGQPYNEQFF; cdr3_nt: TGCAGCGTTGAAGGGGGACAGCCCTACAATGAGCAGTTCTTC; j_call: TRBJ2-1; clone_size: few; d_call: TRBD1; v_call: TRBV29-1
cdr3_aa: CASSLQGGDQETQYF; cdr3_nt: TGTGCCAGCAGCTTACAGGGTGGGGACCAAGAGACCCAGTACTTC; j_call: TRBJ2-5; clone_size: -; d_call: -; v_call: TRBV7-9
cdr3_aa: CASSIREGINQPQHF; cdr3_nt: TGTGCCAGTAGTATACGGGAAGGGATAAATCAGCCCCAGCATTTT; j_call: TRBJ1-5; clone_size: -; d_call: -; v_call: TRBV19
cdr3_aa: CASSPGRSYGYTF; cdr3_nt: TGTGCCAGCTCACCTGGCAGGTCCTATGGCTACACCTTC; j_call: TRBJ1-2; clone_size: -; d_call: -; v_call: TRBV18
cdr3_aa: CASSDPKFLGALRGANVLTF; cdr3_nt: TGTGCCAGCAGTGACCCTAAGTTTTTGGGGGCGCTGAGGGGGGCCAACGTCCTGACTTTC; j_call: TRBJ2-6; clone_size: medium-sized; d_call: -; v_call: TRBV6-4
cdr3_aa: CASSELAGAYNEQFF; cdr3_nt: TGTGCCAGCAGTGAACTAGCGGGGGCCTACAATGAGCAGTTCTTC; j_call: TRBJ2-1; clone_size: -; d_call: TRBD2; v_call: TRBV2
cdr3_aa: CSPHFVDTEAFF; cdr3_nt: TGCAGTCCCCATTTCGTTGACACTGAAGCTTTCTTT; j_call: TRBJ1-1; clone_size: -; d_call: -; v_call: TRBV20-1
cdr3_aa: CASSRESTGSGNTIYF; cdr3_nt: TGTGCCAGCAGCCGAGAGTCCACAGGGTCAGGAAACACCATATATTTT; j_call: TRBJ1-3; clone_size: -; d_call: -; v_call: TRBV7-6
cdr3_aa: CASSLESGTSSYEQYF; cdr3_nt: TGTGCCAGCAGCTTAGAGAGCGGGACCAGCTCCTACGAGCAGTACTTC; j_call: TRBJ2-7; clone_size: few; d_call: TRBD2; v_call: TRBV11-3
cdr3_aa: CASSVQGANTGELFF; cdr3_nt: TGTGCCAGCAGCGTACAGGGTGCCAACACCGGGGAGCTGTTTTTT; j_call: TRBJ2-2; clone_size: -; d_call: -; v_call: TRBV7-9
cdr3_aa: CASSLNAGTANGEQYF; cdr3_nt: TGTGCCAGCAGCTTAAACGCCGGGACCGCAAACGGCGAGCAGTACTTC; j_call: TRBJ2-7; clone_size: -; d_call: -; v_call: TRBV7-2
cdr3_aa: CASSQVHGGMTGELFF; cdr3_nt: TGTGCCAGCAGCCAAGTTCATGGGGGGATGACCGGGGAGCTGTTTTTT; j_call: TRBJ2-2; clone_size: -; d_call: -; v_call: TRBV4-2
cdr3_aa: CASSEYGFDSPLHF; cdr3_nt: TGTGCCAGCAGTGAATATGGATTTGATTCACCCCTCCACTTT; j_call: TRBJ1-6; clone_size: -; d_call: -; v_call: TRBV25-1
cdr3_aa: CASSPQRGEAHEQFF; cdr3_nt: TGTGCCAGCAGCCCGCAGCGGGGGGAGGCCCATGAGCAGTTCTTC; j_call: TRBJ2-1; clone_size: few; d_call: TRBD2; v_call: TRBV11-3